This TCR beta chain derives from a study of identical twins. Findings of the study overall: Diverse VJ usage suggested most zero-insertion clonotypes were not invariant T cells. Models underpredicted monozygotic twin sharing of out-of-frame TCR alpha. Conclusions were drawn cross-sectionally by statistical analysis, without following the same donors.

With no exceptions, donors were healthy Caucasians. In the case of this clonotype: Antigen specificity is unknown.

The germline CDR1 and CDR2 sequences are ENHRY and SYGVKD. This CDR3 comprises 14 residues. Trimming shortened V by 0 bases and J by 7 bases, and 10 bases separated the two germline ends. TCRdb reprocessed the 5' RACE reads with MiXCR, giving one entry per CDR3 protein. The table has around 1.7 million distinct CDR3 sequences, under 35% seen once. This TCR was recovered from a newborn girl in good health. Sequenced input: cord blood. The V gene is TRBV10-3, the J gene TRBJ2-1, with D possibly matching TRBD1 (6 bases). CDR3 protein: CAISESTGLNEQFF. The CDR3 region has the DNA TGTGCCATCAGTGAGTCCACAGGGCTTAATGAGCAGTTCTTC.